What follows are 24 T cell receptor beta chains derived from one specimen sequenced in a study of blood T cell repertoires in COVID-19. Measured with immunoSEQ multiplex PCR; TCRdb has only the in-frame clones, and not every one. Of 70,000 or so clones in the sample, approximately 90% were seen once. The specimen was peripheral blood. All receptors come from a woman aged 80 or over with active COVID-19.

The rearrangement uses TRBV5-4 and TRBJ2-1; 15 bases map to TRBD2. There are 19 residues in the CDR3. Germline trimming cut 6 bases from V and 7 bases from J; bases unmatched to any gene: 17. From germline, CDR1 is SGHNT and CDR2 YYREEE (reference sequence). The CDR3 loop is CASTEKWTSGRVRGNEQFF. The CDR3 DNA sequence: TGTGCCAGCACCGAGAAGTGGACTAGCGGGAGGGTTCGAGGTAATGAGCAGTTCTTC. Drawing the rest from reference TRBV5-4 and TRBJ2-1, the complete variable domain is ETGVTQSPTHLIKTRGQQVTLRCSSQSGHNTVSWYQQALGQGPQFIFQYYREEENGRGNFPPRFSGLQFPNYSSELNVNALELDDSALYLCASTEKWTSGRVRGNEQFFGPGTRLTVL.

Written as DNA, the CDR3 is TGTGCAAGTCGCTTAGTTAGCGGGACTAGCGGGAGGAGCGATGAGCAGTTCTTC. Translation gives CASRLVSGTSGRSDEQFF. The J gene is TRBJ2-1, the V gene TRBV12-2; the table's D call, TRBD2, was not checked against the DNA. TRBV12-2 is noted as a pseudogene. The CDR3 is 18 residues long.

V is TRBV18 and J is TRBJ1-1, with D possibly matching TRBD1 (6 bases). Trimming shortened V by 3 bases and J by 6 bases, and 11 bases separated the two germline ends. Per the germline V gene, CDR1 is KGHSH and CDR2 is LQKENI. There are 13 residues in the CDR3. The CDR3 DNA sequence: TGTGCCAGCTCACCGGGGGGGCTGGCTGAAGCTTTCTTT. Encoded protein: CASSPGGLAEAFF.

This chain links TRBV6-2 or TRBV6-3 with TRBJ2-7; D perhaps matches TRBD1 (6 bases). The CDR3 is made up of 14 amino acids. CDR1 is MNHEY and CDR2 is SVGEGT in the germline V gene. V was clipped by 2 bases and J by 4 bases, with 12 bases between them. The CDR3: CASSYGGRTYEQYF. DNA for the CDR3: TGTGCCAGCAGTTACGGGGGCAGGACGTACGAGCAGTACTTC.

The V gene is TRBV18, the J gene TRBJ1-5, with D possibly TRBD1 on 5 matching bases. The CDR3 consists of 15 residues. The V end lost 6 bases, the J end lost 0 bases, and 12 bases lay between the germline ends. Germline CDR1 is KGHSH and CDR2 is LQKENI. The CDR3 bases are TGTGCCAGCTCGATTACGGGGGATAGCAATCAGCCCCAGCATTTT. This sequence encodes CASSITGDSNQPQHF. Using reference TRBV18 and TRBJ1-5 for the parts outside the CDR3, the full variable domain is NAGVMQNPRHLVRRRGQEARLRCSPMKGHSHVYWYRQLPEEGLKFMVYLQKENIIDESGMPKERFSAEFPKEGPSILRIQQVVRGDSAAYFCASSITGDSNQPQHFGDGTRLSIL.

The J gene is TRBJ2-1, the V gene TRBV18; possible D gene TRBD2, 5 bases. The V end lost 6 bases, the J end lost 9 bases, and 24 bases lay between the germline ends. The CDR3 covers 16 residues. Germline lookup yields CDR1 KGHSH and CDR2 LQKENI. CDR3 loop: CASSRLERAGEGEQFF. CDR3 sequence (DNA): TGTGCCAGCTCCCGTCTTGAGAGGGCGGGTGAAGGTGAGCAGTTCTTC.

V gene TRBV7-3 combines with J gene TRBJ2-5, with D unclear. The CDR3 contains 13 residues. V was shortened by 3 bases and J by 5 bases, with 10 bases between the two germline ends. Germline CDR1 is SGHTA and CDR2 is FQGTGA. The CDR3 region is CASSLGPWETQYF. CDR3 bases: TGTGCCAGCAGCTTGGGCCCATGGGAGACCCAGTACTTC.

V and J are TRBV6-6 and TRBJ2-7, with 9 bases lining up with TRBD1. With V trimmed by 6 bases and J by 3 bases, 3 bases remained unmatched. The CDR3 covers 13 residues. CDR1 MNHNY and CDR2 SVGAGI come from the germline V gene (reference sequence). CDR3 residues: CASRPGQGYEQYF. As DNA, the CDR3 is TGTGCCAGCAGACCGGGACAGGGCTACGAGCAGTACTTC.

In regard to this clone: The junction differs from germline at one of its ends, possibly a read error. The V call is TRBV7-2, the J call TRBJ2-2; D might be TRBD1 (5 bases). The CDR3 length is 14 residues. Germline lookup yields CDR1 SGHTA and CDR2 FQGNSA. CDR3 nucleotide sequence: TGTGCCAGCAGCACCGACAGTAACATCGGGGAGCTGTTTTTT. Residues: CASSTDSNIGELFF.

V and J are TRBV2 and TRBJ1-5; TRBD1 might be the D (5 bases). CDR3 size: 14 residues. The V and J ends lost 6 bases and 3 bases respectively, with 12 bases between them. Germline CDR1 SNHLY, CDR2 FYNNEI. In DNA form, the CDR3 reads TGTGCCAGCAGAGACAGAGTAGACAATCAGCCCCAGCATTTT. This codes for CASRDRVDNQPQHF.

Only one count was recorded for this clone. The V and J genes are TRBV6-4 and TRBJ2-5; 10 nucleotides agree with TRBD2. V lost 5 bases and J lost 1; bases outside the gene matches: 4. Germline V CDR1 and CDR2: MRHNA, SNTAGT. This CDR3 is built from 15 residues. The CDR3 loop is CASSSGLATQETQYF. The CDR3 coding sequence is TGTGCCAGCAGTTCGGGACTAGCGACCCAAGAGACCCAGTACTTC.

The genes are TRBV28 and TRBJ2-1, with TRBD1 as a possible D gene (6 bases). The germline V gene encodes CDR1 MDHEN and CDR2 SYDVKM. Trimming took 6 bases from V and 2 from J, leaving 29 bases between them. CDR3 size: 20 residues. CDR3 amino acids: CASRSPWTEVKIPTYNEQFF. CDR3 bases: TGTGCCAGCAGATCACCCTGGACAGAAGTGAAAATCCCTACCTACAATGAGCAGTTCTTC.

Comment on this clone: Germline is not matched at one junction end, which may reflect a read error. This chain joins TRBV7-3 and TRBJ2-7, with 9 bases fitting TRBD2. From germline, CDR1 is SGHTA and CDR2 FQGTGA. This CDR3 comprises 14 residues. Here the CDR3 DNA reads TGTGCCGGCTCGCGTACCGGGACTAGCTACGGGCAGTACTTC. It yields the protein CAGSRTGTSYGQYF.

V and J are TRBV16 and TRBJ1-5, with 8 bases aligning to TRBD1. Losses at the gene ends were 3 bases for V and 4 bases for J; bases not matched to a gene: 5. The germline V gene has CDR1 KGHSY and CDR2 FQNENV. This CDR3 contains 15 residues. The CDR3 protein is CASSQTGQENQPQHF. DNA for the CDR3: TGTGCCAGCAGCCAGACGGGACAGGAGAATCAGCCCCAGCATTTT. The full variable domain, its missing parts supplied by reference TRBV16 and TRBJ1-5, is GEEVAQTPKHLVRGEGQKAKLYCAPIKGHSYVFWYQQVLKNEFKFLISFQNENVFDETGMPKERFSAKCLPNSPCSLEIQATKLEDSAVYFCASSQTGQENQPQHFGDGTRLSIL.

V gene TRBV28 combines with J gene TRBJ2-7, with 7 bases aligning to TRBD2. The CDR3 length is 15 residues. V lost 3 bases to trimming and J lost 6 bases; unmatched junction nucleotides: 11. Germline V gene sequence: CDR1 MDHEN, CDR2 SYDVKM. The CDR3, as DNA: TGTGCCAGCAGTTTGGCGGGGGATTTTATAGGCGAGCAGTACTTC. Its protein is CASSLAGDFIGEQYF.

This chain uses TRBV28 with TRBJ1-5, with 11 bases aligning to TRBD1. Germline assignment: CDR1 MDHEN and CDR2 SYDVKM. The CDR3 covers 16 residues. With 5 bases clipped from V and 3 bases from J, the junction kept 6 bases outside the gene matches. CDR3 protein: CASSRSGQGDNQPQHF. The CDR3 DNA sequence: TGTGCCAGCAGTCGGTCGGGACAGGGGGACAATCAGCCCCAGCATTTT.

The chain uses TRBV29-1 and TRBJ2-3, with 9 bases aligning to TRBD2. This CDR3 contains 15 residues. V gave up 6 bases and J gave up 2 bases; unmatched junction bases: 9. Per the germline V gene, CDR1 is SQVTM and CDR2 is ANQGSEA. The CDR3 sequence: CSVRRLAASTDTQYF. CDR3 sequence (DNA): TGCAGCGTCAGACGACTAGCGGCGTCCACAGATACGCAGTATTTT.

The chain recombines TRBV7-2 with TRBJ2-5; TRBD2 agrees at 8 bases. Germline V gene lookup returns CDR1 SGHTA and CDR2 FQGNSA. Trimming at V came to 8 bases and at J to 5 bases, leaving 7 bases not matched to a gene. The CDR3 loop spans 13 amino acids. The CDR3 is CASQRGRQETQYF. CDR3 DNA sequence: TGTGCCAGCCAGCGCGGGAGGCAGGAGACCCAGTACTTC.

The chain links TRBV29-1 to TRBJ1-3; D is possibly TRBD1 (5 bases). This CDR3 has 14 amino acids. The germline V and J ends were trimmed by 2 bases and 4 bases, with 12 bases remaining between them. Per germline, CDR1 SQVTM and CDR2 ANQGSEA. DNA of the CDR3: TGCAGCGTTGAATCACCAGGGAAAGGAAACACCATATATTTT. It is translated as CSVESPGKGNTIYF.

The rearrangement links TRBV15 to TRBJ1-4, with D possibly TRBD1 on 6 matching bases. The CDR3 consists of 16 residues. Trimming took 2 bases from V and 4 from J, leaving 14 bases between them. Per the germline V gene, CDR1 is LNHNV and CDR2 is YYDKDF (reference sequence). CDR3 nucleotides: TGTGCCACCAGCAGACGCGGACAGTTTATTAATGAAAAACTGTTTTTT. It is translated as CATSRRGQFINEKLFF.

The chain has TRBV5-8 and TRBJ1-4; TRBD1 might be the D (6 bases). V was trimmed by 1 base and J by 5 bases, leaving 15 bases between them. Germline CDR1 and CDR2: SGHTS and YDEGEE. This CDR3 region has 16 residues. The CDR3 region has the DNA TGTGCCAGCAGCTTGTCCACAGGGTTCGGGAATGAAAAACTGTTTTTT. Residues: CASSLSTGFGNEKLFF. Variable domain in full (rest from reference TRBV5-8 and TRBJ1-4): EAGVTQSPTHLIKTRGQQATLRCSPISGHTSVYWYQQALGLGLQFLLWYDEGEERNRGNFPPRFSGRQFPNYSSELNVNALELEDSALYLCASSLSTGFGNEKLFFGSGTQLSVL.

V usage is TRBV5-1 and J usage is TRBJ1-5, with D tentatively TRBD1 (6 bases). Germline CDR1 SGHRS, CDR2 YFSETQ. Trimming took 1 base from V and 1 from J, leaving 6 bases between them. CDR3 length: 14 residues. CDR3 loop: CASSLTGSNQPQHF. In DNA form, the CDR3 reads TGCGCCAGCAGCTTGACAGGGAGCAATCAGCCCCAGCATTTT.

The chain combines TRBV5-1 with TRBJ2-5; 12 nucleotides align to TRBD2. The J segment lost 5 bases and the V segment lost 3 bases, leaving 8 bases of the junction unmatched. The germline V gene has CDR1 SGHRS and CDR2 YFSETQ. This CDR3 is built from 16 residues. The CDR3 region is CASSSPSGRAKETQYF. Here the CDR3 DNA reads TGCGCCAGCAGCTCGCCTAGCGGGAGGGCCAAGGAGACCCAGTACTTC.

V usage is TRBV30 and J usage is TRBJ1-2; 8 nucleotides align to TRBD1. The CDR3 runs 17 residues. CDR1 GTSNPN and CDR2 SVGIG come from the germline V gene (reference sequence). J lost 7 bases, V lost 1 base, and 17 bases had no gene match. This CDR3 reads CAWSGIPGQGIIGGYTF. As DNA, the CDR3 is TGTGCCTGGAGTGGGATTCCCGGACAGGGAATAATTGGTGGCTACACCTTC.